This T cell receptor beta chain was recorded in a study of blood T cells in healthy people across ages. Study-level findings and limits: Unknown donor CMV status possibly confounded expanded clonotype changes. Measured against age, TCR beta diversity per million T cells decreased in a roughly linear manner. Investigators treated diversity estimates from one million T cells as underestimates.

CDR3 length: 15 amino acids. CDR1 and CDR2 (germline): DFQATT, SNEGSKA (reference sequence). J lost 4 bases, V lost 6 bases, and 7 bases had no gene match. A note on this clonotype: Its specificity is unknown.

Sample-barcoded 5' priming and a J-beta primer mix drove a second PCR of roughly 7 to 11 cycles. Any given sample supplied a minimum of 3 million CDR3-containing paired-end reads. From the 5' RACE reads, TCRdb called clonotypes with MiXCR, one entry per CDR3 protein. The data show roughly 1.5 million distinct CDR3 sequences, 35% to 45% seen once. Sequencing was performed on blood. This clonotype was obtained from a young woman in good health. This rearrangement joins TRBV20-1 to TRBJ2-3; 13 bases line up with TRBD2. CDR3 DNA sequence: TGCAGTGCAAGGACTAGCGGGAGATTATCAGATACGCAGTATTTT. Encoded protein: CSARTSGRLSDTQYF.